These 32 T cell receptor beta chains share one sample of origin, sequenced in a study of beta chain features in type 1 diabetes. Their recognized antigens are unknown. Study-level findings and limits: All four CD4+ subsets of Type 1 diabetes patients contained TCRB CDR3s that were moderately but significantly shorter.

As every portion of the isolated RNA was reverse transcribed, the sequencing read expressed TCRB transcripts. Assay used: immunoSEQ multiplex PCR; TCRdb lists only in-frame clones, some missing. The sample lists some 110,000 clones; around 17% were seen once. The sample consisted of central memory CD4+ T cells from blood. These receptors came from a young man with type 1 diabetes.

The CDR3 DNA reads as TGTGCCAGCAGCTTAAGCGGGGGGGCCGGTTGGACCCAGTACTTC. This codes for CASSLSGGAGWTQYF. The V call is TRBV7-2, the J call TRBJ2-5, with 10 bases identical to TRBD2. The trim removed 2 bases at V and 7 bases at J, leaving 7 bases unmatched. The germline gives CDR1 SGHTA, CDR2 FQGNSA. The CDR3 consists of 15 residues.

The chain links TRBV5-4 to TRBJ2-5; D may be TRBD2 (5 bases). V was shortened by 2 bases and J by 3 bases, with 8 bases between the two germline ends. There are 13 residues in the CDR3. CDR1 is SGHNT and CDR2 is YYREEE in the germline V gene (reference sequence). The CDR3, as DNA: TGTGCCAGCAGCTTTTACGGGGAAGAGACCCAGTACTTC. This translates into CASSFYGEETQYF.

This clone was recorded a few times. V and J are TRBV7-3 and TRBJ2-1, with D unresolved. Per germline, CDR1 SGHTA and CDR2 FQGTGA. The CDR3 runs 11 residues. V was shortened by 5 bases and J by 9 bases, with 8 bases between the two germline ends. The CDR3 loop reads CASSNSGEQFF. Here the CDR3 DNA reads TGTGCCAGCAGCAACTCGGGTGAGCAGTTCTTC.

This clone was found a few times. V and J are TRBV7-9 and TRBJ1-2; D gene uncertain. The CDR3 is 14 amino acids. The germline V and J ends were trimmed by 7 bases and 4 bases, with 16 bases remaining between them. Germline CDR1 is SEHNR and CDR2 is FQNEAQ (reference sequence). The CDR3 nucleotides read TGTGCCAGCATCCCTATCGCGGTAGCCTATGGCTACACCTTC. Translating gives CASIPIAVAYGYTF.

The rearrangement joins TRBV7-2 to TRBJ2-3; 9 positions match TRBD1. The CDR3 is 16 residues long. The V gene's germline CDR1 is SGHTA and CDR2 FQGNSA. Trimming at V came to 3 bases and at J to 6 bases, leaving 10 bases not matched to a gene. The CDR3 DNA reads TGTGCCAGCAGCTTTACCGGGACAGGGTTTGGGGATACGCAGTATTTT. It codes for CASSFTGTGFGDTQYF.

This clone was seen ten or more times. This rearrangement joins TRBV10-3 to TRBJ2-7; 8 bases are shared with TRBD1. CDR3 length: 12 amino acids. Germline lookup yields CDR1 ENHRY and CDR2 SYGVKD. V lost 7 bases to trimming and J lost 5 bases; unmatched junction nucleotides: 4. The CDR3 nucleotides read TGTGCCATCACCGGACAGGGAAACGAGCAGTACTTC. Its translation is CAITGQGNEQYF.

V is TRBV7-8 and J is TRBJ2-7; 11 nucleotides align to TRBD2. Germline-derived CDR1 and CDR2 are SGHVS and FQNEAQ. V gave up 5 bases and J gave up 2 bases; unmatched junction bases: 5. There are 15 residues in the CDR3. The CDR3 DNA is TGTGCCAGCAGCCGCCTAGCGGGGGGAACCTACGAGCAGTACTTC. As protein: CASSRLAGGTYEQYF.

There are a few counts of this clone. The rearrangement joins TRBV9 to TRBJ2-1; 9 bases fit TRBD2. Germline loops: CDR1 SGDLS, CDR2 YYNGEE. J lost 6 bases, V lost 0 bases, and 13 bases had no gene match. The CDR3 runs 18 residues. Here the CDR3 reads CASSVVGAFSGGFNEQFF. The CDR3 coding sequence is TGTGCCAGCAGCGTAGTGGGCGCCTTTAGCGGGGGCTTCAATGAGCAGTTCTTC.

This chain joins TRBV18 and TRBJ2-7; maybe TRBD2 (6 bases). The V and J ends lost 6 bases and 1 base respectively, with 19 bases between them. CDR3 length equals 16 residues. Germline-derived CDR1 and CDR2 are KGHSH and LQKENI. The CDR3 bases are TGTGCCAGCTCGCCAGCCGCGGGACGGCAATCCTACGAGCAGTACTTC. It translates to CASSPAAGRQSYEQYF.

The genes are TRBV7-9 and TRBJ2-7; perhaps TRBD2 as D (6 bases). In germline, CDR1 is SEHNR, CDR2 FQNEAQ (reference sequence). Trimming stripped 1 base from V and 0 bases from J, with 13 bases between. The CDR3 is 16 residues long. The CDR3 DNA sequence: TGTGCCAGCAGCTTAGTCGGCGCCGGGAGCTCCTACGAGCAGTACTTC. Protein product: CASSLVGAGSSYEQYF.

The CDR3 DNA reads TGTGCCAGCCGCCTACAGGGGGACCTTAGGGAGCAGTACTTC. Encoded protein: CASRLQGDLREQYF. V usage is TRBV6-5 and J usage is TRBJ2-7; the match to TRBD1 covers 8 bases. V was pared by 8 bases and J by 7 bases, with 13 bases of the junction left unmatched. Germline values: CDR1 MNHEY, CDR2 SVGAGI. The CDR3 extends over 14 amino acids.

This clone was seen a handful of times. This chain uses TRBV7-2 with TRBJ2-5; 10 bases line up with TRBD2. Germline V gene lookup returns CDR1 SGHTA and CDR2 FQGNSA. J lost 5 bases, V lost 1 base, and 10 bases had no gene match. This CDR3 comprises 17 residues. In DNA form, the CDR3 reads TGTGCCAGCAGCTTAGGCACTAGCGGGGCCCTAGGGGAGACCCAGTACTTC. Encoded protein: CASSLGTSGALGETQYF.

The chain's CDR3 is CASSQGLQGAVADTQYF. Written as DNA, the CDR3 is TGCGCCAGCAGCCAAGGACTACAGGGGGCGGTGGCAGATACGCAGTATTTT. The rearrangement joins TRBV4-1 to TRBJ2-3; 9 nucleotides match TRBD1. J gave up 4 bases and V 1 base, and 9 bases lay outside the gene matches. The germline V gene has CDR1 MGHRA and CDR2 YSYEKL. There are 17 residues in the CDR3.

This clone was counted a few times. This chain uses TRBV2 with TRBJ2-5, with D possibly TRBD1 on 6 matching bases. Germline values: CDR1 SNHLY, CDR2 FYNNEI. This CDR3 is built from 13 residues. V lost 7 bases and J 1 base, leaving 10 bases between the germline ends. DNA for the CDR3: TGTGCCAGCAAAGGACAGCCCCAAGAGACCCAGTACTTC. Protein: CASKGQPQETQYF. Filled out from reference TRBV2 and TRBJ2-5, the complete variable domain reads EPEVTQTPSHQVTQMGQEVILRCVPISNHLYFYWYRQILGQKVEFLVSFYNNEISEKSEIFDDQFSVERPDGSNFTLKIRSTKLEDSAMYFCASKGQPQETQYFGPGTRLLVL.

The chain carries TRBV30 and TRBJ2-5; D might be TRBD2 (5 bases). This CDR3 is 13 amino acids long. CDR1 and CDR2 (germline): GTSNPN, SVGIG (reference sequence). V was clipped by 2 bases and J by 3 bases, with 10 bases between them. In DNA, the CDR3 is TGTGCCTGGAGTCAGGAGGAGAAAGAGACCCAGTACTTC. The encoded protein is CAWSQEEKETQYF.

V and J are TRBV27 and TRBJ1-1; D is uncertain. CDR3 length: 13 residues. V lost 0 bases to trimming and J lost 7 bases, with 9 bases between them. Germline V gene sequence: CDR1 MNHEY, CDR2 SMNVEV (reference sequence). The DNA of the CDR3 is TGTGCCAGCAGTTTATCCAAATATATTGAAGCTTTCTTT. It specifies CASSLSKYIEAFF.

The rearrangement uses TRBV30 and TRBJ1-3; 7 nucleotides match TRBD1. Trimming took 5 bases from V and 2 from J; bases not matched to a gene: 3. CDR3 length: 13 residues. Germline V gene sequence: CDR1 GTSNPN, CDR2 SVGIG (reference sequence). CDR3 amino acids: CAWAGGPGNTIYF. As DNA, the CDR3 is TGTGCCTGGGCAGGGGGTCCTGGAAACACCATATATTTT.

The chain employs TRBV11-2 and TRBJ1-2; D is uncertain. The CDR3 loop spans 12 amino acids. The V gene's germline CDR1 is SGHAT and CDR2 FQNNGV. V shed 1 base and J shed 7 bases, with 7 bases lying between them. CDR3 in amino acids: CASSLVAGGYTF. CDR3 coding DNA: TGTGCCAGCAGCTTAGTGGCGGGTGGCTACACCTTC.

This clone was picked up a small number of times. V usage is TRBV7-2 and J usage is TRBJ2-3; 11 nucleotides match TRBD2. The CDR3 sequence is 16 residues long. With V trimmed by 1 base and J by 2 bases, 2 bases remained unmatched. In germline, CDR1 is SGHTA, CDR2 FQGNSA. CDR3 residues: CASSLGLAGNTDTQYF. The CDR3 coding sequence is TGTGCCAGCAGCTTAGGACTAGCGGGGAACACAGATACGCAGTATTTT.

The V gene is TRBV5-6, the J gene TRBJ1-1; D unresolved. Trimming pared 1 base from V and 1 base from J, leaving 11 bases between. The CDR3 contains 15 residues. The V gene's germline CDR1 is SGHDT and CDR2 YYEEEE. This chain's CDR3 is CASSLPRRPNTEAFF. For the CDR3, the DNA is TGTGCCAGCAGCTTGCCCCGGCGACCGAACACTGAAGCTTTCTTT.

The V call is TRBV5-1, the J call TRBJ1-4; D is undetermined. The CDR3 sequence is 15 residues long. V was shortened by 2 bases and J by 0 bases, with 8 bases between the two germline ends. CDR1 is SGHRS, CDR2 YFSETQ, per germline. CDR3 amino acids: CASSLSEATNEKLFF. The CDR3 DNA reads TGCGCCAGCAGCTTATCTGAAGCAACTAATGAAAAACTGTTTTTT.

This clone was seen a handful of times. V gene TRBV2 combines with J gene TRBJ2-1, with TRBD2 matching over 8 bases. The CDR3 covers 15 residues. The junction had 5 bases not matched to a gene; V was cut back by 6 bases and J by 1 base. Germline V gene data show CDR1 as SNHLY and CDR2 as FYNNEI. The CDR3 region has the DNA TGTGCCAGCAGGGGAACTAGCGGTTCCTACAATGAGCAGTTCTTC. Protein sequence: CASRGTSGSYNEQFF.

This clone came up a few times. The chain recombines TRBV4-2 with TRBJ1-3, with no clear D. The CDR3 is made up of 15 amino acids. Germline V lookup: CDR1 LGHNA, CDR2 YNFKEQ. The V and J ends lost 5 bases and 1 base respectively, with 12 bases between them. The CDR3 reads CASSATTESGNTIYF. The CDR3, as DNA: TGTGCCAGCAGCGCTACGACGGAATCTGGAAACACCATATATTTT.

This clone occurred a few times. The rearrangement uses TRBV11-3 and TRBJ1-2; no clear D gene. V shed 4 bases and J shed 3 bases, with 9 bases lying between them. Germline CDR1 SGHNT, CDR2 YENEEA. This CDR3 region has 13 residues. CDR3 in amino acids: CASSSRTDYGYTF. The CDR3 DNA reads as TGTGCCAGCAGCTCCCGTACTGACTATGGCTACACCTTC.

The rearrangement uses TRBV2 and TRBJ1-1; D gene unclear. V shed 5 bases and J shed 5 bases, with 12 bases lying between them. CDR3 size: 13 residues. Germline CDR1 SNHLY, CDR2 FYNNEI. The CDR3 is CASSSGYSTEAFF. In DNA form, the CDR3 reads TGTGCCAGCAGTTCCGGGTATAGTACTGAAGCTTTCTTT.

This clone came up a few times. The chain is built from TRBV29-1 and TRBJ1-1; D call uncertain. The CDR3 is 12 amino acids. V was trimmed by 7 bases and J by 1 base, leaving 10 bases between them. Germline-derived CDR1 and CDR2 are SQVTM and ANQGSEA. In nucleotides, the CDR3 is TGCAGCGCAAGACGTTCGAACACTGAAGCTTTCTTT. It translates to CSARRSNTEAFF. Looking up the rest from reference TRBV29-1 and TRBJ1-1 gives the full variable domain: SAVISQKPSRDICQRGTSLTIQCQVDSQVTMMFWYRQQPGQSLTLIATANQGSEATYESGFVIDKFPISRPNLTFSTLTVSNMSPEDSSIYLCSARRSNTEAFFGQGTRLTVV.

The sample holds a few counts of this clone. The CDR3 reads CASSLRTFPDTQYF. In nucleotides, the CDR3 is TGTGCCAGCAGTTTAAGGACCTTCCCAGATACGCAGTATTTT. The chain is built from TRBV27 and TRBJ2-3; D is unclear. Between the trimmed V and J ends, which lost 2 bases and 4 bases, there was a span of 10 bases. Germline V gene lookup returns CDR1 MNHEY and CDR2 SMNVEV (reference sequence). The CDR3 runs 14 residues.

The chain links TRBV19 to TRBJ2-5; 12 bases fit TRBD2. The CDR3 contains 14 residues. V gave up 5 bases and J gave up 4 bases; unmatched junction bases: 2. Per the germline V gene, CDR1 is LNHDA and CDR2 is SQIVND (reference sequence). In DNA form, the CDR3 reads TGTGCCAGTAGTCTAGCGGGGGGGCGAGAGACCCAGTACTTC. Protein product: CASSLAGGRETQYF.

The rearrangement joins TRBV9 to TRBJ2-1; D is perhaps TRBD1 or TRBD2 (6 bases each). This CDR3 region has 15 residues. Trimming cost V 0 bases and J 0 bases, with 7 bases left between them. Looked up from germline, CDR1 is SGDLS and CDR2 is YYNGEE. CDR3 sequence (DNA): TGTGCCAGCAGCGTAGAGGGGGGCTCCTACAATGAGCAGTTCTTC. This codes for CASSVEGGSYNEQFF.

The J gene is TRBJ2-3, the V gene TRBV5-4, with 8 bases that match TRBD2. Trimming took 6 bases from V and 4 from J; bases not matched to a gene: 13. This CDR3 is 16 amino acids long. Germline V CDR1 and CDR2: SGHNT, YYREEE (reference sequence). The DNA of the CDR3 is TGTGCCAGCACCTCTGGAGAGCGGGGGCTGGCAGATACGCAGTATTTT. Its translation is CASTSGERGLADTQYF.

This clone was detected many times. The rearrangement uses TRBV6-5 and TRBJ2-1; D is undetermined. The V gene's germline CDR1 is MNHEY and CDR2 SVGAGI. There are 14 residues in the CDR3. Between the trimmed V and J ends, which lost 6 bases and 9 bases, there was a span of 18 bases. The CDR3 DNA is TGTGCCAGCAGCCAAGACTTGTCCTGGGGTGAGCAGTTCTTC. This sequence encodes CASSQDLSWGEQFF.

The CDR3 sequence is CASRKPDRAPREQYF. The CDR3 DNA follows: TGTGCCAGCAGAAAACCCGACAGGGCCCCTAGAGAGCAGTACTTC. V and J are TRBV2 and TRBJ2-5; 7 nucleotides agree with TRBD1. Germline V CDR1 and CDR2: SNHLY, FYNNEI. The CDR3 runs 15 residues. J lost 11 bases, V lost 6 bases, and 18 bases had no gene match. Supplemented by reference TRBV2 and TRBJ2-5, the full variable domain reads EPEVTQTPSHQVTQMGQEVILRCVPISNHLYFYWYRQILGQKVEFLVSFYNNEISEKSEIFDDQFSVERPDGSNFTLKIRSTKLEDSAMYFCASRKPDRAPREQYFGPGTRLLVL.